These 12 T cell receptor beta chains were all obtained from the same sample, sequenced in a study of breast tumors, draining lymph nodes, adjacent tissues. TCRdb independently ran MiXCR on the multiplex PCR reads; one entry per CDR3 protein. The sample consists of 10,000 to 15,000 distinct CDR3 sequences, under 40% of them appearing once. Sample: breast tumor tissue. The origin of the receptors is a female donor with breast cancer. Some clones in this sample may be carry-over from other donors' samples.

The chain couples TRBV7-9 to TRBJ2-5; weak D call: TRBD2 (6 bases). This CDR3 is 12 amino acids long. V was shortened by 5 bases and J by 7 bases, with 11 bases between the two germline ends. Germline lookup yields CDR1 SEHNR and CDR2 FQNEAQ (reference sequence). The CDR3 sequence is CASSRVGGTQYF. CDR3 bases: TGTGCCAGCAGCAGAGTGGGGGGGACCCAGTACTTC.

The chain is built from TRBV20-1 and TRBJ1-1; D is unresolved. V dropped 0 bases and J dropped 0 bases, with 5 bases sitting between them. The length of the CDR3 is 13 residues. CDR1 is DFQATT and CDR2 is SNEGSKA in the germline V gene (reference sequence). The CDR3 DNA sequence: TGCAGTGCTAGAGATATAATGAACACTGAAGCTTTCTTT. It encodes CSARDIMNTEAFF.

This clonotype was observed a single time. The chain combines TRBV2 with TRBJ2-6; a weak D match, TRBD2 (7 bases). The CDR3 covers 18 residues. V lost 7 bases and J lost 0, with 19 bases in between. Per the germline V gene, CDR1 is SNHLY and CDR2 is FYNNEI. The CDR3 coding sequence is TGTGCCAGCATCGGGGGGCCGGGGGGCTCCTCTGGGGCCAACGTCCTGACTTTC. This translates into CASIGGPGGSSGANVLTF.

This clonotype was seen many times. V gene TRBV5-1 combines with J gene TRBJ2-5, with 12 bases that match TRBD2. Germline CDR1 and CDR2: SGHRS and YFSETQ. With 4 bases clipped from V and 2 bases from J, the junction kept 3 bases outside the gene matches. The CDR3 is 15 residues long. In DNA, the CDR3 is TGCGCCAGCAGCCACGGGACTAGCGGGCAAGAGACCCAGTACTTC. It specifies CASSHGTSGQETQYF.

In its sample, this clonotype was seen many times. This chain joins TRBV6-5 and TRBJ1-5, with 7 bases identical to TRBD1. CDR1 is MNHEY and CDR2 is SVGAGI in the germline V gene. This CDR3 spans 14 amino acids. V was pared by 6 bases and J by 0 bases, with 2 bases of the junction left unmatched. The CDR3 spells CASRGQNSNQPQHF. The CDR3 DNA is TGTGCCAGCAGGGGACAGAATAGCAATCAGCCCCAGCATTTT.

This clonotype showed up just a few times. CDR3 sequence (DNA): TGTGCCAGTAGTATAGGTAAGGGGGCAGATTTTGAAGCTTTCTTT. It encodes CASSIGKGADFEAFF. The chain couples TRBV19 to TRBJ1-1; 7 bases line up with TRBD1. The V segment lost 1 base and the J segment 7 bases; nucleotides outside the gene matches: 9. Germline V gene lookup returns CDR1 LNHDA and CDR2 SQIVND (reference sequence). The CDR3 length is 15 residues.

This clonotype rates as medium-sized. The J gene is TRBJ2-1, the V gene TRBV7-2; 10 bases line up with TRBD2. The ends lost 5 bases at V and 8 bases at J; junction bases unmatched: 3. CDR1 SGHTA and CDR2 FQGNSA come from the germline V gene. The CDR3 is 13 amino acids. For the CDR3, the DNA is TGTGCCAGCAGCAGAACTAGCGGGGATGAGCAGTTCTTC. Translation gives CASSRTSGDEQFF.

The rearrangement links TRBV11-3 to TRBJ1-6, with D unresolved. V lost 2 bases to trimming and J lost 8 bases, with 10 bases between them. Germline loops: CDR1 SGHNT, CDR2 YENEEA. The CDR3 is 14 amino acids. CDR3 loop: CASSLWGSDSPLHF. The CDR3 DNA reads TGTGCCAGCAGCTTATGGGGATCGGATTCACCCCTCCACTTT.

This clonotype was seen ten or more times. The V and J genes are TRBV6-2 or TRBV6-3 and TRBJ2-7, with D possibly being TRBD2 (6 bases). The V end was cut by 4 bases, the J end by 2 bases, with 12 bases between. Germline V CDR1 and CDR2: MNHEY, SVGEGT. The CDR3 has 14 residues. The CDR3 here is CASSSSSGPYEQYF. In DNA form, the CDR3 reads TGTGCCAGCAGTTCGAGTAGCGGTCCCTACGAGCAGTACTTC.

Within the sample, this clonotype is medium-sized. The chain combines TRBV11-2 with TRBJ2-7; the D is unclear. The CDR3 is 12 amino acids. The germline V gene encodes CDR1 SGHAT and CDR2 FQNNGV. Trimming cost V 1 base and J 7 bases, with 8 bases left between them. CDR3 sequence (DNA): TGTGCCAGCAGCTTAGGTCAGGAGGAGCAGTACTTC. This sequence encodes CASSLGQEEQYF. The full variable domain, its missing parts supplied by reference TRBV11-2 and TRBJ2-7, is EAGVAQSPRYKIIEKRQSVAFWCNPISGHATLYWYQQILGQGPKLLIQFQNNGVVDDSQLPKDRFSAERLKGVDSTLKIQPAKLEDSAVYLCASSLGQEEQYFGPGTRLTVT.

CDR3 nucleotides: TGTGCCAGCAGTGACTCCGGGCTTGAAGCTTTCTTT. Amino acids: CASSDSGLEAFF. The chain employs TRBV25-1 and TRBJ1-1, with D unresolved. The CDR3 has 12 amino acids. Trimming cost V 3 bases and J 7 bases, with 9 bases left between them. Germline lookup yields CDR1 MGHDK and CDR2 SYGVNS.

The chain couples TRBV15 to TRBJ2-4; 9 bases map to TRBD1. V shed 4 bases, J shed 6 bases, and the junction held 10 bases outside the gene matches. From germline, CDR1 is LNHNV and CDR2 YYDKDF (reference sequence). The CDR3 spans 16 residues. DNA of the CDR3: TGTGCCACCAGCAAAGAAGGGACAGGGAATAGAAACATTCAGTACTTC. This encodes CATSKEGTGNRNIQYF.